This TCR beta chain was captured in a study of T-cell reconstitution after alpha-beta-depleted transplantation in children. General study findings and limits: From surviving recipient T cells and thymic progenitors came the high day-60 TCRbeta diversity observed in some patients. Fresh T-cell production supplied most of the T-cell counts and diversity seen one year after transplant. Roughly two months post-transplant, alpha-beta T cells reportedly originated from several hundred graft clones that had expanded.

The V gene's germline CDR1 is SQVTM and CDR2 ANQGSEA. This CDR3 contains 14 residues. V was trimmed by 6 bases and J by 4 bases, leaving 19 bases between them. TCRbeta library preparation incorporated unique molecular identifiers. MiXCR, run by TCRdb on the PCR reads, gives a single entry per CDR3 protein. The table records some 830,000 distinct CDR3 sequences, approximately 15% of them present only once. Ten or more counts support this clonotype. As yet, its antigen is unknown. This specimen was PBMCs, mostly from graft donor cells, taken 360 days after TCRalphabeta/CD19-depleted stem cell transplant. V usage is TRBV29-1 and J usage is TRBJ2-7; D is possibly TRBD1 (6 bases). The source of this sequence is a male patient under 18 who had a stem cell transplant for acute lymphoblastic leukemia, so the T cells may come from the graft donor. Here the CDR3 DNA reads TGCAGCGTACAAGACAGGACGAGGGGGTACGAGCAGTACTTC. Protein sequence: CSVQDRTRGYEQYF.